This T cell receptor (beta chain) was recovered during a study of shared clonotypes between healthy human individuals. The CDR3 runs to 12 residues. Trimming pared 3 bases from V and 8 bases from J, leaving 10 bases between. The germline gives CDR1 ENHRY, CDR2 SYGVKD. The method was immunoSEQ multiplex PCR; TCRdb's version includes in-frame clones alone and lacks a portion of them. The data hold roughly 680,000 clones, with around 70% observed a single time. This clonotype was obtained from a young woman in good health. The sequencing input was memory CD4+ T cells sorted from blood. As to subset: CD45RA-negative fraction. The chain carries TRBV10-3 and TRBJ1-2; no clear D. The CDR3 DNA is TGTGCCATCAGTGAAACGACGGGGGGCTACACCTTC. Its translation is CAISETTGGYTF.